This T cell receptor beta chain was sequenced for a study of blood T cell repertoires in COVID-19. Study summary: Donors in the United States, Italy and Spain gave samples during acute or convalescent COVID-19.

The V segment lost 3 bases and the J segment 6 bases; nucleotides outside the gene matches: 7. CDR1 and CDR2 (germline): SGHNT, YENEEA. CDR3 length: 16 amino acids. Assay: immunoSEQ multiplex PCR; the TCRdb copy retains only in-frame clones and omits some. The sample records 98,000 or so clones, roughly nine tenths being singletons. Sample: peripheral blood. This clonotype was sampled from a human donor in a cohort sampled during active COVID-19. V and J are TRBV11-3 and TRBJ2-1, with 11 bases fitting TRBD2. The CDR3 reads CASSLGVGLAANEQFF. The CDR3, as DNA: TGTGCCAGCAGCTTGGGGGTGGGACTAGCGGCCAATGAGCAGTTCTTC.